This T cell receptor (beta chain) derives from a study of T cells in Graves' hyperthyroidism and ophthalmopathy. The wider study: It was at initial diagnosis, before any treatment, that peripheral blood was collected. Broader study findings: Appearing also in blood were most of the thyroid clonotypes expanded above 0.001.

This clonotype was seen ten or more times. Antigen specificity is unknown. CDR1 MDHEN and CDR2 SYDVKM come from the germline V gene. The CDR3 contains 15 residues. Trimming cost V 3 bases and J 6 bases; bases outside gene matches: 8. The TCR beta CDR3 regions underwent amplification using RNA transcripts as the source. With the HTBI primer set, the TCR CDR3 went through a first round of RT-PCR. MiXCR was run by TCRdb on the multiplex PCR reads, yielding one entry per CDR3 protein. The sample yields fewer than 400,000 distinct CDR3 sequences, around a sixth seen once. Investigators excluded patients with uncontrolled infection, other autoimmune disease, pregnancy or lactation.

This TCR came from a man between 25 and 39 years old with Graves' hyperthyroidism. V usage is TRBV28 and J usage is TRBJ1-2; the match to TRBD1 covers 9 bases. The sequenced sample consisted of blood. Here the CDR3 reads CASSLEGTGWNGYTF. CDR3 DNA: TGTGCCAGCAGTTTGGAGGGGACAGGGTGGAATGGCTACACCTTC.